These 27 T cell receptor beta chains share one sample of origin, sequenced in a study of tumor-infiltrating lymphocytes in primary liver carcinoma. Synthesis of TCR beta cDNA was carried out from about 500 ng total RNA with a constant-region primer. Generation of the TCR beta libraries relied on three nested multiplex PCR rounds using slightly modified ARM-PCR. The opening two PCR rounds, roughly 11 cycles each, paired TRBV1-TRBV30 forward primers with a C-beta reverse primer. Using its own MiXCR run on the multiplex PCR reads, TCRdb lists one record per CDR3 protein. The table has 45,000 to 55,000 distinct CDR3 sequences, 55% to 75% seen once. Co-extraction of RNA and DNA was performed on roughly 20-33 mg of unsorted bulk tissue. The sample taken for sequencing was liver tumor tissue from sampling region 5. Documented subset: tumor region T5, tumor centre. These TCRs come from a man in his forties or fifties with primary liver carcinoma and hepatitis B virus infection.

This clonotype occurred many times. The chain joins TRBV29-1 to TRBJ1-1; 7 bases agree with TRBD1. CDR3 length equals 13 residues. Germline V CDR1 and CDR2: SQVTM, ANQGSEA. With 6 bases clipped from V and 1 base from J, the junction kept 5 bases outside the gene matches. For the CDR3, the DNA is TGCAGCGTCGCGGGACAGAGGAACACTGAAGCTTTCTTT. It encodes CSVAGQRNTEAFF. The full variable domain, its missing parts supplied by reference TRBV29-1 and TRBJ1-1, is SAVISQKPSRDICQRGTSLTIQCQVDSQVTMMFWYRQQPGQSLTLIATANQGSEATYESGFVIDKFPISRPNLTFSTLTVSNMSPEDSSIYLCSVAGQRNTEAFFGQGTRLTVV.

About this clonotype itself: A much larger clone differs by one base, so this may be a read error. V usage is TRBV29-1 and J usage is TRBJ1-1, with D possibly TRBD1 on 5 matching bases. Deletions cut 7 bases from V and 0 bases from J, with 18 bases between. Germline CDR1 is SQVTM and CDR2 is ANQGSEA. The CDR3 extends over 15 amino acids. CDR3 region: CSGGGWGGMNTEAFF. The CDR3 DNA is TGCAGCGGGGGCGGATGGGGCGGGATGAACACTGAAGCTTTCTTT.

A note on this clonotype: A junction end diverges from the germline sequence, so it may reflect a read error. V is TRBV7-9 and J is TRBJ2-1; no firm D call. Per germline, CDR1 SEHNR and CDR2 FQNEAQ (reference sequence). The CDR3 is 13 amino acids. DNA of the CDR3: TGTGCCGGCAGCTCGCAGATCAGCAATGAGCAGTTCTTC. This gives the protein CAGSSQISNEQFF.

There are a few counts of this clonotype. This could be a read error, since a much larger clone is one nucleotide away. V gene TRBV30 combines with J gene TRBJ2-1; the D is unclear. The germline V gene has CDR1 GTSNPN and CDR2 SVGIG (reference sequence). This CDR3 comprises 12 residues. CDR3 nucleotides: TGTGCCTGGAGTGTGGCCTACAATGAGCAGTTATTC. Translated: CAWSVAYNEQLF.

Comment on this clonotype: The conserved final phenylalanine or tryptophan is absent from the CDR3, which likely points to a read error. This chain links TRBV5-1 with TRBJ2-5; D is possibly TRBD1 (5 bases). The CDR3 runs to 13 residues. CDR1 SGHRS and CDR2 YFSETQ come from the germline V gene. DNA of the CDR3: TGCGCCAGCAGCCAAGGGGATGAGGAGACTCAGTACCTC. Translation: CASSQGDEETQYL.

In regard to this clonotype: Since a much larger clone is just one base distant, this may be a read error. The chain has TRBV5-1 and TRBJ2-7; 9 bases are a match to TRBD2. Germline values: CDR1 SGHRS, CDR2 YFSETQ. The CDR3 contains 15 residues. Trimming at V came to 1 base and at J to 7 bases, leaving 9 bases not matched to a gene. CDR3 region: CASSLNPGLAGEQYF. CDR3 nucleotide sequence: TGCGCCAGCAGCTTGAACCCGGGACTAGCTGGAGAGCAGTACTTC.

To note about this clonotype: This may stem from a read error, because a much larger clone lies one nucleotide away. V gene TRBV6-1 combines with J gene TRBJ2-1, with D tentatively TRBD1 or TRBD2 (5 bases each). Germline CDR1 MNHNS, CDR2 SASEGT. Trimming removed 6 bases from V and 0 bases from J, with 12 bases in between. The CDR3 runs to 15 residues. CDR3 nucleotides: TGTGCCAGCAGGGGCAGGGACGTCTCCTACAATGAGCAGTTCTTC. It encodes CASRGRDVSYNEQFF.

A remark on this clonotype: The junction departs from the called germline gene at one end, perhaps through a read error. The rearrangement links TRBV2 to TRBJ1-4; weak D call: TRBD1 (6 bases). Germline V gene sequence: CDR1 SNHLY, CDR2 FYNNEI. The CDR3 loop spans 13 amino acids. Here the CDR3 reads CVGQMQPNGKLFF. CDR3 coding DNA: TGTGTCGGACAGATGCAGCCAAATGGAAAACTGTTTTTT.

The chain carries TRBV29-1 and TRBJ2-1; TRBD2 matches at 8 bases. The germline V gene encodes CDR1 SQVTM and CDR2 ANQGSEA. CDR3 length equals 14 residues. The CDR3 DNA reads as TGCGGCGCTACGGGGGGGGTGGCCTACAATGAGCAGTTCTTC. Its protein is CGATGGVAYNEQFF.

Remarks on this clonotype: A read error may produce the germline difference seen at one junction end. V is TRBV6-5 and J is TRBJ1-6; D call uncertain. The CDR3 totals 16 residues. Germline CDR1 and CDR2: MNHEY and SVGAGI. The CDR3 reads CASGYGGSAYNSPPHF. The CDR3 nucleotides are TGTGCCAGCGGTTACGGCGGCAGCGCCTATAATTCACCCCCCCACTTT.

Notes on this clonotype: A read error is likely, as this CDR3 ends without the conserved phenylalanine or tryptophan. The chain uses TRBV20-1 and TRBJ2-2; a possible D gene is TRBD2 (6 bases). Germline V gives CDR1 DFQATT, CDR2 SNEGSKA (reference sequence). The CDR3 has 15 amino acids. V lost 5 bases to trimming and J lost 4 bases, with 17 bases between them. The CDR3 DNA reads as TGCAGTGCTTCCGGCGCGGGGACTCCCACCGGGGAGCTGTTTTCT. This gives the protein CSASGAGTPTGELFS.

Comment on this clonotype: A much larger clone lies a single base off, so this may be a read error. The chain joins TRBV28 to TRBJ1-4; TRBD1 is a possible D gene (5 bases). CDR3 length: 14 amino acids. V shed 3 bases and J shed 8 bases, with 13 bases lying between them. Germline V gene data show CDR1 as MDHEN and CDR2 as SYDVKM. The CDR3 DNA follows: TGTGCCAGCAGTTTTAACAGGATAAACGAAAAACTGTTTTTT. Its protein is CASSFNRINEKLFF.

This clonotype was counted once. This chain links TRBV6-1 with TRBJ2-7, with no clear D. The CDR3 extends over 14 amino acids. CDR1 and CDR2 from the germline V gene are MNHNS and SASEGT. The CDR3 coding sequence is TGTGTCGGCAGTGAAGCGTCACTCTCCTACGAGCAGTACTTC. It codes for CVGSEASLSYEQYF.

For this clonotype: A much larger clone differs from this one at a single base, so this may be a read error. The chain has TRBV28 and TRBJ1-2; TRBD1 agrees at 9 bases. The CDR3 consists of 15 residues. The germline gives CDR1 MDHEN, CDR2 SYDVKM. This chain's CDR3 is CASRPQGALGYRYTF. Here the CDR3 DNA reads TGTGCCAGCAGACCACAGGGGGCGCTGGGCTATCGCTACACCTTC.

About this clonotype itself: A read error is likely, as this CDR3 ends without the conserved phenylalanine or tryptophan. DNA of the CDR3: TGTGCCGGCAGCTTATCCGTTGGACTAACGGGAGGGGGGTACGAGCAGTACCTC. It specifies CAGSLSVGLTGGGYEQYL. The chain combines TRBV11-2 with TRBJ2-7; 8 nucleotides align to TRBD2. CDR1 and CDR2 from the germline V gene are SGHAT and FQNNGV. This CDR3 spans 18 amino acids.

Of note for this clonotype: The junction differs from germline at one of its ends, possibly a read error. This chain joins TRBV29-1 and TRBJ2-1; 8 bases align to TRBD2. The germline gives CDR1 SQVTM, CDR2 ANQGSEA. The CDR3 sequence is 15 residues long. CDR3 amino acids: CSVDGLAGPYKEQFF. DNA for the CDR3: TGCAGCGTTGATGGTCTAGCGGGCCCCTACAAGGAGCAGTTCTTC.

This clonotype has at least ten counts. This CDR3 is CASSFGSLVGANVLTF. In nucleotides, the CDR3 is TGTGCCAGCAGCTTTGGCAGCCTAGTAGGGGCCAACGTCCTGACTTTC. This sequence joins TRBV7-9 and TRBJ2-6; the D is unclear. The germline V and J ends were trimmed by 3 bases and 4 bases, with 13 bases remaining between them. CDR1 and CDR2 from the germline V gene are SEHNR and FQNEAQ (reference sequence). CDR3 length: 16 amino acids. Using reference TRBV7-9 and TRBJ2-6 for the parts outside the CDR3, the full variable domain is DTGVSQNPRHKITKRGQNVTFRCDPISEHNRLYWYRQTLGQGPEFLTYFQNEAQLEKSRLLSDRFSAERPKGSFSTLEIQRTEQGDSAMYLCASSFGSLVGANVLTFGAGSRLTVL.

Remarks on this clonotype: An end of the junction differs from the germline gene, which may be a read error. The V and J genes are TRBV10-3 and TRBJ2-1, with D possibly being TRBD1 (6 bases). The CDR3 has 14 amino acids. From germline, CDR1 is ENHRY and CDR2 SYGVKD. The CDR3 nucleotides read TGCGCCATCAGTGAAAGGGGACATGGGGATGAGCAGTTCTTC. Its translation is CAISERGHGDEQFF.

The genes are TRBV29-1 and TRBJ1-1, with D unclear. Germline V gives CDR1 SQVTM, CDR2 ANQGSEA. V was clipped by 4 bases and J by 1 base, with 10 bases between them. The length of the CDR3 is 13 residues. The CDR3 loop reads CSVVYISNTEAFF. CDR3 sequence (DNA): TGCAGCGTTGTGTACATTTCGAACACTGAAGCTTTCTTT.

At least ten counts were recorded for this clonotype. The rearrangement links TRBV14 to TRBJ2-2, with a possible D match to TRBD1 (6 bases). Germline V gives CDR1 SGHDN, CDR2 FVKESK. The ends were cut back, 6 bases at V and 5 bases at J, with 22 bases in the middle. The CDR3 spans 17 residues. Written as DNA, the CDR3 is TGTGCCAGCAGACCAACCTCCCGGGACACTAGAACCGGGGAGCTGTTTTTT. Translating it yields CASRPTSRDTRTGELFF.

Concerning this clonotype itself: One end of the junction varies from germline; a read error may be responsible. The chain links TRBV4-2 to TRBJ2-2, with D possibly TRBD2 on 5 matching bases. Germline V gene data show CDR1 as LGHNA and CDR2 as YNFKEQ. The length of the CDR3 is 13 residues. CDR3 protein: CASSHEYTGELLF. The CDR3 nucleotides read TGTGCCAGCAGCCATGAGTACACCGGGGAGCTGCTTTTT.

Note on this clonotype: A read error may account for a junction end that differs from germline. This rearrangement joins TRBV11-2 to TRBJ2-7; tentative D call: TRBD2 (8 bases). Germline V gives CDR1 SGHAT, CDR2 FQNNGV. This CDR3 is 15 amino acids long. The CDR3 DNA is TGTGTCAGCAGCCAATATACGGGAGGGGGCCACGAGCAGTACTTC. Its protein is CVSSQYTGGGHEQYF.

With respect to this clonotype: An end of the junction differs from the germline gene, which may be a read error. The rearrangement joins TRBV29-1 to TRBJ2-7; D may be TRBD1 (6 bases). Germline CDR1 reads SQVTM; CDR2 reads ANQGSEA. This CDR3 has 16 residues. The CDR3 is CSADPRVGQTPYEQYF. Written as DNA, the CDR3 is TGCAGCGCTGATCCCCGGGTCGGACAGACCCCCTACGAGCAATACTTC.

This clonotype was observed a handful of times. The chain recombines TRBV18 with TRBJ2-2, with D possibly being TRBD2 (5 bases). CDR3 length equals 15 residues. Germline-derived CDR1 and CDR2 are KGHSH and LQKENI. V gave up 3 bases and J gave up 6 bases, with 14 bases separating them. CDR3 bases: TGTGCCAGCTCACCTACAACTAGTGGCGCCGGGGAGCTGTTTTTT. The encoded protein is CASSPTTSGAGELFF.

This clonotype appeared a single time. One end of the junction is discordant with germline, which a read error may explain. This chain joins TRBV7-9 and TRBJ2-7, with a tentative D call TRBD2 (5 bases). Germline values: CDR1 SEHNR, CDR2 FQNEAQ (reference sequence). The CDR3 sequence is 15 residues long. The CDR3 spells CASGFSEGSSYEQYF. CDR3 coding DNA: TGTGCCAGCGGCTTCTCGGAAGGGAGCTCCTACGAGCAGTACTTC. Full variable domain (outside the CDR3, taken from reference TRBV7-9 and TRBJ2-7): DTGVSQNPRHKITKRGQNVTFRCDPISEHNRLYWYRQTLGQGPEFLTYFQNEAQLEKSRLLSDRFSAERPKGSFSTLEIQRTEQGDSAMYLCASGFSEGSSYEQYFGPGTRLTVT.

Concerning this clonotype: At one of its ends the junction is not consistent with the germline gene, which may arise from a read error. The CDR3 nucleotides read TGCGCCAGCAGGTTAACTGACACTGCCTTCGAGCAGTACTTC. Amino acids: CASRLTDTAFEQYF. V and J are TRBV11-2 and TRBJ2-7; D unclear. Looked up from germline, CDR1 is SGHAT and CDR2 is FQNNGV. CDR3 length: 14 residues.

The CDR3 loop reads CASSYSFGGQSMDEQFF. The CDR3 DNA reads TGTGCCAGCAGTTACTCATTCGGCGGACAGTCTATGGATGAGCAGTTCTTC. The rearrangement uses TRBV6-5 and TRBJ2-1, with a tentative D call TRBD1 (6 bases). Looked up from germline, CDR1 is MNHEY and CDR2 is SVGAGI. Trimming removed 0 bases at V and 8 bases at J, with 20 bases between. CDR3 length equals 17 residues.